Shown below are 28 T cell receptor beta chains from a single sample sequenced in a study of T cells in Graves' hyperthyroidism and ophthalmopathy. The TCR beta CDR3 regions underwent amplification using RNA transcripts as the source. First-round RT-PCR targeting the TCR CDR3 was performed with the HTBI primer set. TCRdb itself ran the multiplex PCR reads through MiXCR, one entry per CDR3 protein. This table has around 270,000 distinct CDR3 sequences, around 19% appearing once. The material sequenced was blood. These receptors all come from a man aged 45-65 years with Graves' ophthalmopathy.

This clonotype was found many times. The V call is TRBV20-1, the J call TRBJ2-7; possible D gene TRBD1, 6 bases. CDR3 length equals 14 residues. Per germline, CDR1 DFQATT and CDR2 SNEGSKA (reference sequence). Trimming pared 6 bases from V and 0 bases from J, leaving 15 bases between. The CDR3 loop reads CSALQGTHSYEQYF. DNA of the CDR3: TGCAGTGCACTGCAGGGGACCCACTCCTACGAGCAGTACTTC.

In this sample, this clonotype turned up a few times. V gene TRBV11-2 combines with J gene TRBJ2-4; the D gene is possibly TRBD2 (6 bases). The CDR3 contains 15 residues. Trimming took off 4 bases at V and 6 bases at J, with 16 bases between the two ends. Germline lookup yields CDR1 SGHAT and CDR2 FQNNGV. CDR3 DNA sequence: TGTGCCAGCAGCTCTCCCAGGGACTCCGTAAACATTCAGTACTTC. This sequence encodes CASSSPRDSVNIQYF.

This clonotype occurred many times. The chain is built from TRBV5-4 and TRBJ2-5; weak D call: TRBD2 (5 bases). This CDR3 spans 14 amino acids. Between the trimmed V and J ends, which lost 2 bases and 4 bases, there was a span of 12 bases. Germline V gives CDR1 SGHNT, CDR2 YYREEE (reference sequence). In DNA, the CDR3 is TGTGCCAGCAGCTTCAGCTATGGAGGAGAGACCCAGTACTTC. Its protein is CASSFSYGGETQYF.

V is TRBV7-8 and J is TRBJ1-6, with D perhaps matching TRBD1 (5 bases). V lost 0 bases and J 6 bases, leaving 12 bases between the germline ends. Germline CDR1 is SGHVS and CDR2 is FQNEAQ. This CDR3 region has 16 residues. The CDR3 nucleotides are TGTGCCAGCAGCTTAGCCCCCCGGGGCCTTAATTCACCCCTCCACTTT. Amino acid sequence: CASSLAPRGLNSPLHF.

About this clonotype: A much larger clonotype is one base distant, so this may be a read error. This chain joins TRBV11-2 and TRBJ2-3, with 8 bases aligning to TRBD2. Germline-derived CDR1 and CDR2 are SGHAT and FQNNGV. This CDR3 comprises 18 residues. The CDR3 loop is CATSLLSGTGGGRDTQYF. CDR3 nucleotides: TGTGCCACCAGCTTACTTAGCGGGACGGGAGGGGGGCGCGATACGCAGTATTTT.

This clonotype occurred many times. V gene TRBV3-1 combines with J gene TRBJ1-1; no reliable D call. Trimming left V 1 base short and J 0 bases short, with 6 bases between. Per the germline V gene, CDR1 is LGHDT and CDR2 is YNNKEL (reference sequence). This CDR3 has 14 amino acids. The CDR3 spells CASSQGTVNTEAFF. CDR3 bases: TGTGCCAGCAGCCAAGGGACCGTGAACACTGAAGCTTTCTTT.

The chain employs TRBV20-1 and TRBJ2-2, with TRBD1 identical over 8 bases. The CDR3 sequence is 18 residues long. V lost 6 bases and J lost 1; bases outside the gene matches: 16. Germline V gene lookup returns CDR1 DFQATT and CDR2 SNEGSKA (reference sequence). The CDR3 reads CSANRGGQGTLNTGELFF. CDR3 DNA: TGCAGTGCAAACAGAGGAGGACAGGGCACCTTGAACACCGGGGAGCTGTTTTTT.

This clonotype was detected many times. This chain uses TRBV20-1 with TRBJ2-7, with 11 bases lining up with TRBD2. Looked up from germline, CDR1 is DFQATT and CDR2 is SNEGSKA (reference sequence). V gave up 0 bases and J gave up 1 base; unmatched junction bases: 5. The length of the CDR3 is 16 residues. The DNA of the CDR3 is TGCAGTGCTAGAGATCAACTAGCGGGAGCGTCCTACGAGCAGTACTTC. Amino acid sequence: CSARDQLAGASYEQYF.

This clonotype was seen a handful of times. The rearrangement uses TRBV2 and TRBJ2-1; 10 bases match TRBD2. After removal of 7 bases from V and 0 bases from J, the junction contained 9 bases not matched to a gene. CDR1 and CDR2 (germline): SNHLY, FYNNEI. This CDR3 is built from 17 residues. The CDR3 sequence is CASNPAGGRSSYNEQFF. The DNA of the CDR3 is TGTGCCAGCAACCCAGCGGGAGGGCGGAGCTCCTACAATGAGCAGTTCTTC.

This chain links TRBV20-1 with TRBJ2-3; 10 nucleotides line up with TRBD2. The CDR3 is 13 amino acids. Germline CDR1 reads DFQATT; CDR2 reads SNEGSKA (reference sequence). The V gene end was trimmed by 6 bases and the J gene end by 7 bases; junction bases not matched to a gene: 7. CDR3 DNA sequence: TGCAGTGCACGATCTAGCGGGAGTCATACGCAGTATTTT. Translated, it gives CSARSSGSHTQYF.

This clonotype was found many times. The chain uses TRBV7-9 and TRBJ2-7; TRBD1 matches at 7 bases. This CDR3 contains 15 residues. Germline CDR1 is SEHNR and CDR2 is FQNEAQ (reference sequence). Trimming at V came to 2 bases and at J to 7 bases, leaving 11 bases not matched to a gene. This CDR3 is CASSLSGQAKGEQYF. The CDR3 DNA reads TGTGCCAGCAGCTTAAGCGGACAGGCGAAGGGTGAGCAGTACTTC.

This clonotype was observed many times. The chain combines TRBV12-3 or TRBV12-4 with TRBJ1-5; 8 nucleotides line up with TRBD1. This CDR3 region has 15 residues. V lost 5 bases to trimming and J lost 6 bases; unmatched junction nucleotides: 9. This CDR3 is CASSPTGAAGQPQHF. The CDR3 DNA sequence: TGTGCCAGCAGTCCGACAGGGGCGGCCGGTCAGCCCCAGCATTTT.

The gene calls are TRBV7-9 and TRBJ2-3; D call uncertain. Germline CDR1 SEHNR, CDR2 FQNEAQ (reference sequence). This CDR3 spans 15 amino acids. V was trimmed by 0 bases and J by 6 bases, leaving 13 bases between them. The CDR3 bases are TGTGCCAGCAGCTTAGCCAGACCGGCCGGGGATACGCAGTATTTT. This sequence encodes CASSLARPAGDTQYF. Full variable domain (outside the CDR3, taken from reference TRBV7-9 and TRBJ2-3): DTGVSQNPRHKITKRGQNVTFRCDPISEHNRLYWYRQTLGQGPEFLTYFQNEAQLEKSRLLSDRFSAERPKGSFSTLEIQRTEQGDSAMYLCASSLARPAGDTQYFGPGTRLTVL.

The chain carries TRBV5-4 and TRBJ2-1, with D maybe TRBD1 (6 bases). The CDR3 is 14 residues long. The V gene lost 4 bases and the J gene lost 2 bases, with 10 bases spanning the gap. Germline values: CDR1 SGHNT, CDR2 YYREEE (reference sequence). The CDR3 spells CASSDRTTYNEQFF. For the CDR3, the DNA is TGTGCCAGCAGCGACAGGACAACCTACAATGAGCAGTTCTTC. Together with reference TRBV5-4 and TRBJ2-1, the CDR3 gives the full variable domain: ETGVTQSPTHLIKTRGQQVTLRCSSQSGHNTVSWYQQALGQGPQFIFQYYREEENGRGNFPPRFSGLQFPNYSSELNVNALELDDSALYLCASSDRTTYNEQFFGPGTRLTVL.

To note about this clonotype: This may stem from a read error, because a much larger clone lies one nucleotide away. The rearrangement links TRBV2 to TRBJ2-5; D is unresolved. V gave up 4 bases and J gave up 0 bases, with 9 bases separating them. The CDR3 is made up of 14 amino acids. Germline V lookup: CDR1 SNHLY, CDR2 FYNNEI. Here the CDR3 DNA reads TGTGCCAGCAGTGTAGACGGAGACCAAGAGACCCAGTACTTC. This translates into CASSVDGDQETQYF. Drawing the rest from reference TRBV2 and TRBJ2-5, the complete variable domain is EPEVTQTPSHQVTQMGQEVILRCVPISNHLYFYWYRQILGQKVEFLVSFYNNEISEKSEIFDDQFSVERPDGSNFTLKIRSTKLEDSAMYFCASSVDGDQETQYFGPGTRLLVL.

This sequence joins TRBV5-1 and TRBJ1-2, with a weak D call TRBD1 (6 bases). The ends were cut back, 4 bases at V and 4 bases at J, with 11 bases in the middle. The length of the CDR3 is 13 residues. CDR1 SGHRS and CDR2 YFSETQ come from the germline V gene. This chain's CDR3 is CASSTGQPYGYTF. The CDR3 region has the DNA TGCGCCAGCAGCACCGGACAGCCCTATGGCTACACCTTC.

This chain connects TRBV11-3 to TRBJ2-5; the match to TRBD1 covers 8 bases. The CDR3 spans 15 residues. With V trimmed by 5 bases and J by 0 bases, 5 bases remained unmatched. Germline V gene data show CDR1 as SGHNT and CDR2 as YENEEA. Written as DNA, the CDR3 is TGTGCCAGCAGCCAGACAGGGGCCCACCAAGAGACCCAGTACTTC. It translates to CASSQTGAHQETQYF.

The sample holds a few counts of this clonotype. The chain is built from TRBV4-1 and TRBJ2-2, with a tentative D call TRBD2 (5 bases). CDR1 and CDR2 from the germline V gene are MGHRA and YSYEKL. V lost 1 base and J lost 9, with 18 bases in between. The CDR3 covers 16 residues. The CDR3 loop is CASSQGERKWSRELFF. The CDR3 DNA follows: TGCGCCAGCAGCCAAGGGGAGCGGAAGTGGAGCCGGGAGCTGTTTTTT.

As for this clonotype: This clone may be a read error of a much larger clone one base away. J is TRBJ2-3 and V is TRBV28; the match to TRBD1 covers 7 bases. CDR1 is MDHEN and CDR2 is SYDVKM in the germline V gene. The CDR3 runs to 15 residues. CDR3 nucleotide sequence: TGTGCCGGCAGTTTAGGGACAGTAATCTTAGATACGCAGTATTTT. Residues: CAGSLGTVILDTQYF.

This clonotype has a handful of counts. The chain has TRBV6-1 and TRBJ2-2; D is possibly TRBD2 (6 bases). V lost 7 bases and J 6 bases, leaving 21 bases between the germline ends. This CDR3 is built from 16 residues. The germline gives CDR1 MNHNS, CDR2 SASEGT. The CDR3 DNA sequence: TGTGCCAGCACCCTTACGGGAGCGATTGTCCCCGGGGAGCTGTTTTTT. Its protein product is CASTLTGAIVPGELFF.

There are many counts of this clonotype. The chain is built from TRBV11-2 and TRBJ1-6, with 12 nucleotides matching TRBD1. The CDR3 has 17 residues. CDR1 is SGHAT and CDR2 is FQNNGV in the germline V gene. With V trimmed by 8 bases and J by 5 bases, 10 bases remained unmatched. The CDR3 bases are TGTGCCAGCGGCCGGGACAGGGGGCGCAAGAATAATTCACCCCTCCACTTT. Its protein product is CASGRDRGRKNNSPLHF.

This clonotype was seen a handful of times. The chain carries TRBV28 and TRBJ1-6, with TRBD1 identical over 9 bases. Trimming took 7 bases from V and 9 from J; bases not matched to a gene: 7. Germline V gene sequence: CDR1 MDHEN, CDR2 SYDVKM. The CDR3 has 14 amino acids. CDR3 DNA: TGTGCCAGCAAGGTCCCGGGACAGGGTTCACCCCTCCACTTT. Translating it yields CASKVPGQGSPLHF.

This clonotype was seen more than once but under ten times. This chain connects TRBV24-1 to TRBJ2-1; the match to TRBD2 covers 11 bases. Germline CDR1 and CDR2: KGHDR and SFDVKD. This CDR3 comprises 16 residues. Unmatched junction bases numbered 6, after V lost 1 base and J lost 8 bases. The CDR3 sequence is CATSDFKLAGEDEQFF. The CDR3 DNA is TGTGCCACCAGTGATTTCAAACTAGCGGGAGAGGATGAGCAGTTCTTC.

This clonotype was counted at least ten times. This chain uses TRBV6-1 with TRBJ2-5, with 8 positions matching TRBD2. V shed 7 bases, J shed 5 bases, and the junction held 9 bases outside the gene matches. The germline V gene has CDR1 MNHNS and CDR2 SASEGT. This CDR3 has 14 residues. For the CDR3, the DNA is TGTGCCAGCATCGCTAGCGGGCTTGTGGAGACCCAGTACTTC. Its protein is CASIASGLVETQYF.

CDR3 sequence: CASAPGQVATNEKLFF. CDR3 sequence (DNA): TGCGCCAGCGCTCCGGGACAGGTTGCAACTAATGAAAAACTGTTTTTT. The chain couples TRBV10-2 to TRBJ1-4; 8 bases are a match to TRBD1. CDR1 is WSHSY, CDR2 SAAADI, per germline. The J segment lost 0 bases and the V segment lost 8 bases, leaving 8 bases of the junction unmatched. The CDR3 loop spans 16 amino acids.

As for this clonotype: A read error may account for a junction end that differs from germline. The J gene is TRBJ2-1, the V gene TRBV12-3 or TRBV12-4; D is undetermined. The CDR3 loop spans 17 amino acids. Here the CDR3 DNA reads TGCGCCAGCAGCCGACGATTCGACCCACTGAGTAGGGATGAGCAGTTCTTC. This translates into CASSRRFDPLSRDEQFF.

About this clonotype: This could be a read error, since a much larger clone is one nucleotide away. The chain recombines TRBV6-1 with TRBJ1-1; D gene ambiguous. Germline V gene sequence: CDR1 MNHNS, CDR2 SASEGT. Between the trimmed V and J ends, which lost 7 bases and 1 base, there was a span of 4 bases. There are 11 residues in the CDR3. The CDR3 sequence is CASISNTEAFF. The CDR3 DNA follows: TGTGCCAGCATCTCGAACACTGAAGCTTTCTTT.

Turning to this clonotype: This may arise from a read error, as a much more abundant clone is one base away. This chain uses TRBV5-6 with TRBJ2-2; D unresolved. V was clipped by 2 bases and J by 3 bases, with 2 bases between them. The germline gives CDR1 SGHDT, CDR2 YYEEEE. This CDR3 has 12 residues. The CDR3 sequence: CASSFYTGELFF. The CDR3 region has the DNA TGTGCCAGCAGCTTTTACACCGGGGAGCTGTTTTTT.